Below, one T cell receptor beta chain is given with its context. Its specificity is not known. This entry comes from a study of OX40 agonist ivuxolimab in advanced cancers. As for the study in general: Ivuxolimab, an agonistic anti-OX40 (CD134) antibody, was given to patients. The study, taken as a whole, reports: The average count of expanded clones was higher among CD8+ T cells than among CD4+. In the 0.1-3.0 mg/kg groups, partial responders showed among the lowest expansion. Circulating CD4+ and CD8+ T cells showed clonal expansion by week 6 at 0.1 to 3.0 mg/kg.

The data were produced by immunoSEQ multiplex PCR, yet TCRdb's version contains in-frame clones alone and is incomplete. The data contain roughly 75,000 clones, 86% of them singletons. Germline values: CDR1 MNHNY, CDR2 SVGAGI (reference sequence). This CDR3 has 15 residues. Trimming took off 7 bases at V and 3 bases at J, with 15 bases between the two ends. Material: CD4+ or CD8+ T cells sorted from blood, obtained in a trial of the OX40 agonist ivuxolimab. V is TRBV6-6 and J is TRBJ2-2, with D unresolved. This clonotype was sampled from an adult with an advanced solid tumor such as melanoma, head and neck, liver or kidney cancer. The CDR3: CASKSELIDTGELFF. The CDR3, as DNA: TGTGCCAGCAAGTCCGAGCTGATCGACACCGGGGAGCTGTTTTTT.